Listed here are 24 T cell receptor beta chains from one sample, sequenced in a study of blood T cell repertoires in COVID-19. Repertoires were generated with immunoSEQ multiplex PCR, while TCRdb's copy carries only in-frame clones and drops some. This table has 230,000 or so clones, roughly 89% appearing once. The material sequenced was peripheral blood. The source is a woman aged 40 to 55 who had recovered from COVID-19.

The chain links TRBV28 to TRBJ2-5, with a weak D call TRBD2 (6 bases). Germline lookup yields CDR1 MDHEN and CDR2 SYDVKM. V was clipped by 3 bases and J by 12 bases, with 11 bases between them. The CDR3 sequence is 11 residues long. The CDR3: CASSFGREEYF. CDR3 in DNA: TGTGCCAGCAGTTTCGGCAGGGAGGAGTACTTC.

This clone turned up a few times. The CDR3 nucleotides are TGTGCCAGCAGCTCCCCCAGACTAGCTGAGACCCAGTACTTC. It specifies CASSSPRLAETQYF. This chain joins TRBV5-4 and TRBJ2-5, with TRBD2 matching 7 bases. Trimming removed 3 bases from V and 5 bases from J; junction bases left unmatched: 7. In germline, CDR1 is SGHNT, CDR2 YYREEE (reference sequence). The length of the CDR3 is 14 residues.

The chain combines TRBV9 with TRBJ2-1; a weak D match, TRBD2 (6 bases). Germline lookup yields CDR1 SGDLS and CDR2 YYNGEE. Between the trimmed V and J ends, which lost 3 bases and 7 bases, there was a span of 20 bases. The CDR3 length is 16 residues. This chain's CDR3 is CASSGGRTSLTNEQFF. The CDR3, as DNA: TGTGCCAGCAGCGGGGGGAGGACCTCGTTGACGAATGAGCAGTTCTTC.

The rearrangement links TRBV19 to TRBJ2-2, with 12 bases lining up with TRBD2. Per germline, CDR1 LNHDA and CDR2 SQIVND (reference sequence). The J segment lost 7 bases and the V segment lost 6 bases, leaving 9 bases of the junction unmatched. The CDR3 has 16 amino acids. CDR3 DNA sequence: TGTGCCAGTAGCTCCGGGACTAGCGGGTTTAACGGGGAGCTGTTTTTT. Amino acid sequence: CASSSGTSGFNGELFF.

This clone was found a few times. The chain has TRBV28 and TRBJ2-7; D may be TRBD2 (5 bases). The CDR3 extends over 14 amino acids. The germline V and J ends were trimmed by 4 bases and 0 bases, with 10 bases remaining between them. CDR1 MDHEN and CDR2 SYDVKM come from the germline V gene. The CDR3 DNA is TGTGCCAGCAGTTACGCGGGCCTCTCCTACGAGCAGTACGTC. Encoded protein: CASSYAGLSYEQYV.

The chain employs TRBV6-5 and TRBJ1-1, with D perhaps matching TRBD1 (6 bases). The CDR3 sequence is 14 residues long. Per germline, CDR1 MNHEY and CDR2 SVGAGI. Trimming shortened V by 7 bases and J by 1 base, and 13 bases separated the two germline ends. The CDR3 coding sequence is TGTGCCAGCACCCTCCGACAGGAGAACACTGAAGCTTTCTTT. Translating gives CASTLRQENTEAFF.

The J gene is TRBJ2-7, the V gene TRBV5-1; D perhaps matches TRBD2 (6 bases). Trimming cost V 6 bases and J 3 bases, with 16 bases left between them. Germline-derived CDR1 and CDR2 are SGHRS and YFSETQ. The CDR3 is made up of 14 amino acids. The CDR3 DNA reads as TGCGCCAGCACGTTGGCGGGGACCTTCTACGAGCAGTACGTC. Its translation: CASTLAGTFYEQYV.

The chain links TRBV27 to TRBJ1-2, with D perhaps matching TRBD1 (6 bases). Trimming cost V 5 bases and J 1 base, with 17 bases left between them. Germline V lookup: CDR1 MNHEY, CDR2 SMNVEV (reference sequence). This CDR3 is built from 16 residues. CDR3 protein: CASSTAAGRGNYGYTF. Here the CDR3 DNA reads TGTGCCAGCAGTACGGCCGCCGGCAGGGGTAACTATGGCTACACCTTC.

This sequence joins TRBV9 and TRBJ2-2; D not certain. CDR1 and CDR2 from the germline V gene are SGDLS and YYNGEE. The CDR3 spans 15 residues. V was cut by 5 bases and J by 4 bases, with 15 bases left in between. The CDR3 spells CASRQEPAGTGELFF. The CDR3 coding sequence is TGTGCCAGCAGACAAGAACCGGCAGGCACCGGGGAGCTGTTTTTT.

This sequence joins TRBV6-6 and TRBJ2-3; no clear D gene. The CDR3 spans 12 residues. From germline, CDR1 is MNHNY and CDR2 SVGAGI (reference sequence). Trimming pared 10 bases from V and 0 bases from J, leaving 8 bases between. In DNA form, the CDR3 reads TGTGCCATGGGCAGCAGCACAGATACGCAGTATTTT. Residues: CAMGSSTDTQYF.

This chain connects TRBV19 to TRBJ2-7, with D unclear. Deletions cut 1 base from V and 4 bases from J, with 14 bases between. Germline CDR1 LNHDA, CDR2 SQIVND (reference sequence). The CDR3 loop spans 15 amino acids. This CDR3 is CASSIVLTQEYEQYF. CDR3 in DNA: TGTGCCAGTAGTATAGTCCTCACCCAAGAGTACGAGCAGTACTTC.

The rearrangement uses TRBV4-3 and TRBJ1-4; no reliable D call. The germline V gene encodes CDR1 LGHNA and CDR2 YSLEER. The V end lost 0 bases, the J end lost 7 bases, and 12 bases lay between the germline ends. This CDR3 region has 15 residues. The DNA of the CDR3 is TGCGCCAGCAGCCAAGAAAGGAGGGTGGGTGAAAAACTGTTTTTT. Its protein product is CASSQERRVGEKLFF.

The chain employs TRBV3-1 (or the pseudogene TRBV3-2) and TRBJ2-2, with 14 positions matching TRBD2. Trimming took 5 bases from V and 5 from J; bases not matched to a gene: 4. The CDR3 has 16 residues. CDR1 LGHDT and CDR2 YNNKEL come from the germline V gene (reference sequence). CDR3 amino acids: CASSYGTSGRTGELFF. In DNA, the CDR3 is TGTGCCAGCAGCTACGGGACTAGCGGGAGAACCGGGGAGCTGTTTTTT.

The chain recombines TRBV3-1 (or the pseudogene TRBV3-2) with TRBJ1-2; a weak D match, TRBD1 (5 bases). The germline CDR1 and CDR2 sequences are LGHDT and YNNKEL (reference sequence). The CDR3 runs 14 residues. Trimming cost V 2 bases and J 8 bases, with 15 bases left between them. CDR3 DNA sequence: TGTGCCAGCAGCCAAAACTGGGGGGTAGGCGGCTACACCTTC. It translates to CASSQNWGVGGYTF.

This rearrangement joins TRBV2 to TRBJ2-5; TRBD2 might be the D (5 bases). CDR1 is SNHLY and CDR2 is FYNNEI in the germline V gene. The CDR3 is 11 residues long. Trimming cost V 3 bases and J 7 bases, with 6 bases left between them. CDR3 nucleotides: TGTGCCAGCAGTGAGGCGGGGACCCAGTACTTC. Protein product: CASSEAGTQYF.

The chain recombines TRBV2 with TRBJ1-2, with D maybe TRBD1 (6 bases). V was shortened by 6 bases and J by 1 base, with 24 bases between the two germline ends. In germline, CDR1 is SNHLY, CDR2 FYNNEI. The CDR3 runs 18 residues. CDR3 amino acids: CASRGKGKDRGNNYGYTF. CDR3 bases: TGTGCCAGCAGGGGAAAGGGAAAGGACAGAGGGAATAACTATGGCTACACCTTC.

In DNA form, the CDR3 reads TGCAGCGTCACAGCGGGAACTAGCACAGATACGCAGTATTTT. Encoded protein: CSVTAGTSTDTQYF. The chain is built from TRBV29-1 and TRBJ2-3, with TRBD2 matching 7 bases. The CDR3 is 14 amino acids. J lost 0 bases, V lost 6 bases, and 6 bases had no gene match. Germline loops: CDR1 SQVTM, CDR2 ANQGSEA.

The chain recombines TRBV6-2 or TRBV6-3 with TRBJ2-7; D gene ambiguous. There are 11 residues in the CDR3. In germline, CDR1 is MNHEY, CDR2 SVGEGT. Trimming removed 3 bases at V and 3 bases at J, with 3 bases between. DNA for the CDR3: TGTGCCAGCAGTTATATCTACGAGCAGTACTTC. Residues: CASSYIYEQYF.

The V call is TRBV9, the J call TRBJ1-2; tentative D call: TRBD1 (6 bases). Germline V CDR1 and CDR2: SGDLS, YYNGEE. The CDR3 has 15 residues. Trimming removed 0 bases from V and 2 bases from J, with 11 bases in between. CDR3 DNA sequence: TGTGCCAGCAGCGTAGTCCCAGGGGAAAACTATGGCTACACCTTC. Protein sequence: CASSVVPGENYGYTF.

The V and J genes are TRBV27 and TRBJ2-1, with 9 bases lining up with TRBD1. With 5 bases clipped from V and 9 bases from J, the junction kept 5 bases outside the gene matches. The germline gives CDR1 MNHEY, CDR2 SMNVEV (reference sequence). The CDR3 runs 13 residues. CDR3 protein: CASSKTGGTEQFF. In DNA, the CDR3 is TGTGCCAGCAGTAAGACAGGGGGTACTGAGCAGTTCTTC.

The chain carries TRBV6-2 or TRBV6-3 and TRBJ2-3, with D unclear. CDR3 length equals 16 residues. V shed 3 bases and J shed 2 bases, with 15 bases lying between them. CDR1 is MNHEY and CDR2 is SVGEGT in the germline V gene. CDR3 protein: CASSYKSGDPTDTQYF. CDR3 nucleotides: TGTGCCAGCAGTTATAAGTCGGGTGATCCCACAGATACGCAGTATTTT.

The gene calls are TRBV9 and TRBJ2-6; the D is unclear. From germline, CDR1 is SGDLS and CDR2 YYNGEE. The CDR3 contains 15 residues. Trimming removed 0 bases from V and 2 bases from J, with 6 bases in between. CDR3 loop: CASSVVVAGANVLTF. Written as DNA, the CDR3 is TGTGCCAGCAGCGTAGTAGTAGCTGGGGCCAACGTCCTGACTTTC.

This sequence joins TRBV6-6 and TRBJ1-5; 9 positions match TRBD1. This CDR3 is built from 16 residues. With V trimmed by 5 bases and J by 4 bases, 9 bases remained unmatched. Germline V gene lookup returns CDR1 MNHNY and CDR2 SVGAGI (reference sequence). The CDR3 DNA reads as TGTGCCAGCAGTACCCTCGACAGGGGGTATAATCAGCCCCAGCATTTT. Its translation: CASSTLDRGYNQPQHF.

The chain recombines TRBV18 with TRBJ1-1; 10 nucleotides match TRBD1. V trimming: 6 bases; J trimming: 6 bases; junction bases outside the gene matches: 19. CDR3 length equals 18 residues. The germline gives CDR1 KGHSH, CDR2 LQKENI. The CDR3 DNA sequence: TGTGCCAGCTCCCCATTCGCGACAGGGGGCGCGAAAATACCTGAAGCTTTCTTT. Translation gives CASSPFATGGAKIPEAFF.